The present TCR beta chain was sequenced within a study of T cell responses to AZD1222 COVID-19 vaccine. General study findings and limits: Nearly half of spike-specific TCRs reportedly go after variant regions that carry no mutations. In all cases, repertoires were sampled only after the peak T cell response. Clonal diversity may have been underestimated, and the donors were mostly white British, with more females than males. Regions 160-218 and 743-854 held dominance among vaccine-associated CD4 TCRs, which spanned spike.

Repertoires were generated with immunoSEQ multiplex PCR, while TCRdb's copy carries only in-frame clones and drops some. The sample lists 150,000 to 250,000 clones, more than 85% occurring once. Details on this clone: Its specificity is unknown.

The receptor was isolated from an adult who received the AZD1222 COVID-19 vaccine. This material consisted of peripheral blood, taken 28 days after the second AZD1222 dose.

The CDR3 loop is CASSTGYSNQPQHF. In nucleotides, the CDR3 is TGTGCCAGCAGTACGGGCTATAGCAATCAGCCCCAGCATTTT. The chain recombines TRBV6-5 with TRBJ1-5; D unclear. The CDR3 has 14 amino acids. CDR1 MNHEY and CDR2 SVGAGI come from the germline V gene. V was clipped by 5 bases and J by 0 bases, with 8 bases between them.